Shown below are 10 T cell receptor beta chains from a single sample sequenced in a study of cytomegalovirus exposure and HLA in healthy donors. Clones were sequenced by immunoSEQ multiplex PCR, and TCRdb holds only the in-frame ones, with some missing. The table has about 240,000 clones, approximately 83% seen once. The material sequenced was PBMCs. These receptor sequences come from a woman in her 30s in good health and CMV-seropositive.

The chain has TRBV5-1 and TRBJ2-3; tentative D call: TRBD2 (6 bases). The germline V gene encodes CDR1 SGHRS and CDR2 YFSETQ. The ends were cut back, 4 bases at V and 6 bases at J, with 15 bases in the middle. The length of the CDR3 is 14 residues. The CDR3, as DNA: TGCGCCAGCAGCCCACGTTGGGGGGTGGATACGCAGTATTTT. Its protein is CASSPRWGVDTQYF.

This clone was seen a few times. The chain carries TRBV9 and TRBJ2-7; D may be TRBD2 (5 bases). The CDR3 has 13 residues. V was cut by 0 bases and J by 5 bases, with 9 bases left in between. CDR1 and CDR2 from the germline V gene are SGDLS and YYNGEE. The CDR3 DNA reads TGTGCCAGCAGCGTAGACGGAGGCGACGAGCAGTACTTC. Protein product: CASSVDGGDEQYF.

This clone has a single count. The chain carries TRBV30 and TRBJ1-4; D is undetermined. Germline CDR1 reads GTSNPN; CDR2 reads SVGIG (reference sequence). The CDR3 sequence is 20 residues long. V gave up 0 bases and J gave up 0 bases, with 23 bases separating them. CDR3 DNA: TGTGCCTGGAGTGTACGCTTCTATTGGCAGGATTTAACAACTAATGAAAAACTGTTTTTT. Amino acid sequence: CAWSVRFYWQDLTTNEKLFF.

V and J are TRBV6-6 and TRBJ1-3, with 9 nucleotides matching TRBD1. The CDR3 spans 16 residues. The trim removed 6 bases at V and 1 base at J, leaving 7 bases unmatched. From germline, CDR1 is MNHNY and CDR2 SVGAGI (reference sequence). The CDR3: CASSRGQGASGNTIYF. CDR3 coding DNA: TGTGCCAGCAGCAGGGGACAGGGAGCTTCTGGAAACACCATATATTTT.

The V call is TRBV2, the J call TRBJ2-5; a possible D gene is TRBD2 (5 bases). The length of the CDR3 is 15 residues. In germline, CDR1 is SNHLY, CDR2 FYNNEI. Trimming left V 8 bases short and J 2 bases short, with 18 bases between. The CDR3 loop reads CASWEKGLVQETQYF. DNA of the CDR3: TGTGCCAGCTGGGAAAAAGGACTGGTACAAGAGACCCAGTACTTC.

J is TRBJ1-5 and V is TRBV9; TRBD1 matches at 9 bases. The CDR3 is 20 residues long. Germline CDR1 SGDLS, CDR2 YYNGEE. Trimming took 0 bases from V and 7 from J; bases not matched to a gene: 20. CDR3: CASSVVSFVWGQGANQPQHF. Here the CDR3 DNA reads TGTGCCAGCAGCGTAGTTTCTTTTGTTTGGGGACAGGGTGCTAACCAGCCCCAGCATTTT.

This sequence joins TRBV5-5 and TRBJ2-7; 11 bases are a match to TRBD1. This CDR3 comprises 15 residues. V was clipped by 2 bases and J by 3 bases; unmatched bases: 4. Germline CDR1 reads SGHKS; CDR2 reads YYEKEE (reference sequence). The CDR3 loop is CASSLVGQGVYEQYF. In DNA form, the CDR3 reads TGTGCCAGCAGCTTAGTGGGACAGGGGGTCTACGAGCAGTACTTC.

The chain carries TRBV5-1 and TRBJ1-3; D possibly corresponds to TRBD1 (5 bases). Germline V CDR1 and CDR2: SGHRS, YFSETQ. V gave up 9 bases and J gave up 2 bases, with 15 bases separating them. The CDR3 is made up of 14 amino acids. In nucleotides, the CDR3 is TGCGCCACCTCCTTGGGGGGTACTGGAAACACCATATATTTT. Translation gives CATSLGGTGNTIYF.

V usage is TRBV15 and J usage is TRBJ2-1, with 11 bases fitting TRBD2. V was clipped by 0 bases and J by 3 bases; unmatched bases: 1. CDR1 LNHNV and CDR2 YYDKDF come from the germline V gene (reference sequence). The CDR3 runs to 16 residues. In DNA form, the CDR3 reads TGTGCCACCAGCAGAGAGGGACTAGCGGTCTACAATGAGCAGTTCTTC. Translation: CATSREGLAVYNEQFF.

This chain links TRBV5-1 with TRBJ2-7, with 12 positions matching TRBD1. Germline assignment: CDR1 SGHRS and CDR2 YFSETQ. The trim removed 1 base at V and 9 bases at J, leaving 11 bases unmatched. This CDR3 has 16 residues. In DNA form, the CDR3 reads TGCGCCAGCAGCTTGACGGGACAGGGGGCGCTTCTTGGGCAGTACTTC. Protein: CASSLTGQGALLGQYF.